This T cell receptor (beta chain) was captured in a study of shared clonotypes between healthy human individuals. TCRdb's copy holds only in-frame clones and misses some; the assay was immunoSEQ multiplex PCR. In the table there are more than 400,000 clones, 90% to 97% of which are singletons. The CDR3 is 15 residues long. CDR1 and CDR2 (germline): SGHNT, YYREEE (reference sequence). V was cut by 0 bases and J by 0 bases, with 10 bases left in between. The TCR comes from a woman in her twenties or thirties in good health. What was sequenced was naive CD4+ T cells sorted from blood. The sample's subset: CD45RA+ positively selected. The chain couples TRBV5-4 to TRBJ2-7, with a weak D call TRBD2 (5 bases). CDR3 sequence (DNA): TGTGCCAGCAGCTTGGCAGCTGGGAGCTCCTACGAGCAGTACTTC. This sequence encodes CASSLAAGSSYEQYF.